This T cell receptor beta chain was captured in a study of persistence of HIV-infected CD4 T cells. Study as a whole: Isolated cells were CMV- and HIV-1 Gag-responding CD4+ T cells. Two participants gave one leukapheresis sample; others gave up to roughly 180 mL blood repeatedly.

This clone showed up just once. Its antigen is currently unknown. Germline V CDR1 and CDR2: SGHRS, YFSETQ. The CDR3 totals 14 residues. V was trimmed by 2 bases and J by 8 bases, leaving 16 bases between them. The libraries were made with immunoSEQ version 4 in survey mode. Produced via immunoSEQ multiplex PCR; TCRdb's table is partial and in-frame only. The repertoire includes tens of thousands of clones, 78% of them detected once, and around 0.81% sits in the top ten. Lysates of CMV-infected fibroblasts at 9.5 to 10 ug/mL stimulated these cells. CD40L-negative CD69-negative CD45RO-high memory CD4+ T cells were sorted as populations depleted of antigen-responding cells. Undetectable plasma HIV-1 RNA below 50 copies/mL lasted at least 4 years.

This receptor was obtained from an adult woman with HIV who was CMV-seropositive. The starting material was CD4+ T cells sorted from PBMCs after roughly 18-hour stimulation, obtained from a patient who received antiretroviral therapy. The V gene is TRBV5-1, the J gene TRBJ1-2; TRBD1 might be the D (6 bases). DNA for the CDR3: TGCGCCAGCAGCTTTCAGGGGCGGAAGGGGGGCTACACCTTC. The encoded protein is CASSFQGRKGGYTF.